This T cell receptor (beta chain) was sequenced during a study of CD8 T cells in ankylosing spondylitis. Study-wide results and caveats: Apparently characteristic of ankylosing spondylitis blood was a TCR beta motif (about eight highly homologous variants).

There are a few counts of this clonotype. Its antigen is unidentified. In making TCR beta libraries, quantitative 5'-RACE with molecular barcodes was used. TCRdb ran MiXCR on the 5' RACE reads and lists one entry per CDR3 protein. The sample has 250,000 to 300,000 distinct CDR3 sequences; about 19% are singletons. This TCR was recovered from a male donor with ankylosing spondylitis or in good health (not recorded which). The sample was blood, either unsorted or a sorted T cell fraction (not recorded which).

The CDR3 loop is CASTPSSGTGELFF. The CDR3 DNA sequence: TGTGCCAGCACCCCGTCTAGCGGGACCGGGGAGCTGTTTTTT. This chain connects TRBV6-1 to TRBJ2-2; TRBD2 agrees at 8 bases. CDR1 is MNHNS, CDR2 SASEGT, per germline. V lost 7 bases and J lost 5; bases outside the gene matches: 6. This CDR3 is 14 amino acids long.